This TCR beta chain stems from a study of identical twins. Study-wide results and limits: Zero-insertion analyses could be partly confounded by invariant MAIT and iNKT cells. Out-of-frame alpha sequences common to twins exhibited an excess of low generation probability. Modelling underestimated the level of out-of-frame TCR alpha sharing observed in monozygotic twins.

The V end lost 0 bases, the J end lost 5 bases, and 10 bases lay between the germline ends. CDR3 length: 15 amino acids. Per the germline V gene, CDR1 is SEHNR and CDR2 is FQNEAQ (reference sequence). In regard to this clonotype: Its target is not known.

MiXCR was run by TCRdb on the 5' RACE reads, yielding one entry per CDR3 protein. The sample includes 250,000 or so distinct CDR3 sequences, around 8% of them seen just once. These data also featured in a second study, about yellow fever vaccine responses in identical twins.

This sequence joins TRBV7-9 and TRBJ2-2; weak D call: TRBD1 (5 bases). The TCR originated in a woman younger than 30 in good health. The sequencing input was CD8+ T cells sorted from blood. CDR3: CASSLARVNTGELFF. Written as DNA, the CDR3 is TGTGCCAGCAGCTTAGCCAGGGTTAATACCGGGGAGCTGTTTTTT.